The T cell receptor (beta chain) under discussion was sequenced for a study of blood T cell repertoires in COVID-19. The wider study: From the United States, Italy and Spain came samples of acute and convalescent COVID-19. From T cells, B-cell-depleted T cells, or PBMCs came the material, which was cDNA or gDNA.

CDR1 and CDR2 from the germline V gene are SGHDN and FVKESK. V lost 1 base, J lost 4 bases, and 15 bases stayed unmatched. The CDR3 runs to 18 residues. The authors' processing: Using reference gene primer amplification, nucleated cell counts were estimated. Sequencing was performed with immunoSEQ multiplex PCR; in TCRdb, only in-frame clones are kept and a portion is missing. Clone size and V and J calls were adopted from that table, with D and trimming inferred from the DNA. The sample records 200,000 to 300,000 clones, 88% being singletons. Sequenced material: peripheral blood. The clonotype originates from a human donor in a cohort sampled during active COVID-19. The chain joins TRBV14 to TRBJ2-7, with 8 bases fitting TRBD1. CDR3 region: CASSQGATWDRSFYEQYF. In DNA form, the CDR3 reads TGTGCCAGCAGCCAAGGGGCCACTTGGGACAGGTCTTTTTACGAGCAGTACTTC. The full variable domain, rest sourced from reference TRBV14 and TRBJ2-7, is EAGVTQFPSHSVIEKGQTVTLRCDPISGHDNLYWYRRVMGKEIKFLLHFVKESKQDESGMPNNRFLAERTGGTYSTLKVQPAELEDSGVYFCASSQGATWDRSFYEQYFGPGTRLTVT.